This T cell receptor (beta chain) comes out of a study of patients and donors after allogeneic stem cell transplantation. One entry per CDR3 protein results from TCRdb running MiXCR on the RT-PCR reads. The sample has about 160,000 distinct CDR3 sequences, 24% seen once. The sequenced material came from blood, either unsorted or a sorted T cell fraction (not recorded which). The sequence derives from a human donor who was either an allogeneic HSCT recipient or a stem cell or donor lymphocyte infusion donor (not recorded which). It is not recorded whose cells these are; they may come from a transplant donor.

CDR3 nucleotides: TGTGCCAGCAGCGTTCACGTAGGGGGGGCGTTATCCACCTACGAGCAGTACTTC. Protein sequence: CASSVHVGGALSTYEQYF. The gene calls are TRBV9 and TRBJ2-7, with D possibly TRBD2 on 7 matching bases. This CDR3 has 18 residues. Germline V gene data show CDR1 as SGDLS and CDR2 as YYNGEE. Between the trimmed V and J ends, which lost 2 bases and 2 bases, there was a span of 23 bases. Full variable domain (rest looked up from reference TRBV9 and TRBJ2-7): DSGVTQTPKHLITATGQRVTLRCSPRSGDLSVYWYQQSLDQGLQFLIQYYNGEERAKGNILERFSAQQFPDLHSELNLSSLELGDSALYFCASSVHVGGALSTYEQYFGPGTRLTVT.